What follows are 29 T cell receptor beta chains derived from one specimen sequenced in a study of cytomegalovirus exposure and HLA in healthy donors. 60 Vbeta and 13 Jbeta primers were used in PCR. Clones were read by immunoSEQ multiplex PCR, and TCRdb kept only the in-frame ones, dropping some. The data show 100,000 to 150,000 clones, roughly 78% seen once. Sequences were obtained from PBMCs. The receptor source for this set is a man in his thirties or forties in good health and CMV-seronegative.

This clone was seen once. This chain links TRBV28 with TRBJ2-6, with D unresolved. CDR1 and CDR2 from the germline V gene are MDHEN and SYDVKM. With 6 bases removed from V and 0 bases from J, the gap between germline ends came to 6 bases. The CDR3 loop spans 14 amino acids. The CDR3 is CASSPSSGANVLTF. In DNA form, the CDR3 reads TGTGCCAGCAGCCCCAGCTCTGGGGCCAACGTCCTGACTTTC.

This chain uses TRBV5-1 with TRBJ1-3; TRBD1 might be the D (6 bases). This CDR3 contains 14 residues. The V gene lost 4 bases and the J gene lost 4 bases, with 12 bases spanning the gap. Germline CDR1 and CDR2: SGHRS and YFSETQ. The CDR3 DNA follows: TGCGCCAGCAGCCAAGGACAGAAGGGAAACACCATATATTTT. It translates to CASSQGQKGNTIYF.

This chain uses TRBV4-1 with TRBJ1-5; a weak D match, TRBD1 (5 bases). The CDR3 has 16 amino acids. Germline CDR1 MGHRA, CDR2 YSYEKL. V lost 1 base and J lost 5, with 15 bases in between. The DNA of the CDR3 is TGCGCCAGCAGCCAAGTTTTCGGGGGGTACGATCAGCCCCAGCATTTT. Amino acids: CASSQVFGGYDQPQHF.

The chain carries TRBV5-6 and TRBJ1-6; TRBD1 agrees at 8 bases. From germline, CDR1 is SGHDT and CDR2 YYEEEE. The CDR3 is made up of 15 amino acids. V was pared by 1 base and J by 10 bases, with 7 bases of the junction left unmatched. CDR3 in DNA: TGTGCCAGCAGCTTGATACAGGGGGGGAACTCACCCCTCCACTTT. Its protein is CASSLIQGGNSPLHF.

The CDR3 reads CAISVQGSGTEAFF. CDR3 coding DNA: TGTGCCATCAGTGTTCAGGGCTCGGGCACTGAAGCTTTCTTT. The chain links TRBV10-3 to TRBJ1-1; TRBD1 is a possible D gene (5 bases). The CDR3 consists of 14 residues. V was shortened by 4 bases and J by 4 bases, with 13 bases between the two germline ends. Germline V CDR1 and CDR2: ENHRY, SYGVKD.

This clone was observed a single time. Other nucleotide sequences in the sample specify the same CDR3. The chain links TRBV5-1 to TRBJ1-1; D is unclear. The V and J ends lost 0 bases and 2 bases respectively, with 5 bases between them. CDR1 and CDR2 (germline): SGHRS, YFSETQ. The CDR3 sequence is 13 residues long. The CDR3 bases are TGCGCCAGCAGCTTGGCAGGTAACACTGAAGCTTTCTTT. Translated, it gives CASSLAGNTEAFF.

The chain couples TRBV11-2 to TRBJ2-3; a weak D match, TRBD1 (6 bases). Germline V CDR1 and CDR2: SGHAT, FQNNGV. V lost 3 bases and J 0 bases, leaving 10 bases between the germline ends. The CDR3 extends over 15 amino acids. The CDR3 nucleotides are TGTGCCAGCAGCTTGACAGGATCTAGCACAGATACGCAGTATTTT. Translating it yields CASSLTGSSTDTQYF.

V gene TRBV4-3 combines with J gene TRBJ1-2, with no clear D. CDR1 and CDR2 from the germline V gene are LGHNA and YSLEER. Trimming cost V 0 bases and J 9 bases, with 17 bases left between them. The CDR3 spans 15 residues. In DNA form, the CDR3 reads TGCGCCAGCAGCCAAGATCTACGGCGGGAAGAGCGCTACACCTTC. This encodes CASSQDLRREERYTF.

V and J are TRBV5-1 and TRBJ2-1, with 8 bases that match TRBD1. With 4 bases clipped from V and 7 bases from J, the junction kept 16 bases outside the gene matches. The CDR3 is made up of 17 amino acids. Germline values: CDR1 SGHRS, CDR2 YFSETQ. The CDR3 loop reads CASSPRSPGGFLNEQFF. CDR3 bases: TGCGCCAGCAGCCCCCGTTCCCCAGGGGGCTTCTTGAATGAGCAGTTCTTC.

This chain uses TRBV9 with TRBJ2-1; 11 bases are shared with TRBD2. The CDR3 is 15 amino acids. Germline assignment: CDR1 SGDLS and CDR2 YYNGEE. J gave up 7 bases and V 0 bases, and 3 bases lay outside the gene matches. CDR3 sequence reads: CASSVVASGGNEQFF. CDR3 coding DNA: TGTGCCAGCAGCGTAGTGGCTAGCGGGGGGAATGAGCAGTTCTTC. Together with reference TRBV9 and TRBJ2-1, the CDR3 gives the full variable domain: DSGVTQTPKHLITATGQRVTLRCSPRSGDLSVYWYQQSLDQGLQFLIQYYNGEERAKGNILERFSAQQFPDLHSELNLSSLELGDSALYFCASSVVASGGNEQFFGPGTRLTVL.

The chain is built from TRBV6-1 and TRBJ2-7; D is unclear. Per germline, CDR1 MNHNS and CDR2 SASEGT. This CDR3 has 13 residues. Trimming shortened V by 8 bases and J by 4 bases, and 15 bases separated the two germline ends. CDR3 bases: TGTGCCAGCGATTTGGGTCAACTATACGAGCAGTACTTC. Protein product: CASDLGQLYEQYF.

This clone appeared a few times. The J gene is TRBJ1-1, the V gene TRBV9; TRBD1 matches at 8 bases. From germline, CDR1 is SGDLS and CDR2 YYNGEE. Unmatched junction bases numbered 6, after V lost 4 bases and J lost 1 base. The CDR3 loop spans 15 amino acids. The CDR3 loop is CASSPRDRPNTEAFF. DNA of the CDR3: TGTGCCAGCAGCCCACGGGACAGGCCGAACACTGAAGCTTTCTTT.

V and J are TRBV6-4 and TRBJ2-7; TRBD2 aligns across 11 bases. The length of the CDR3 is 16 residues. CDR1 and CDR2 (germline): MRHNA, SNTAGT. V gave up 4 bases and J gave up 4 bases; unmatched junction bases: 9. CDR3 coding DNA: TGTGCCAGCAGTGTTCCAAAGACTAGCGGGACATACGAGCAGTACTTC. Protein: CASSVPKTSGTYEQYF.

The CDR3 is CASSLWLIGQGQNYGYTF. DNA for the CDR3: TGTGCCAGCAGTTTATGGTTAATCGGACAGGGCCAAAACTATGGCTACACCTTC. The chain carries TRBV28 and TRBJ1-2; 8 bases agree with TRBD1. The CDR3 has 18 amino acids. Germline values: CDR1 MDHEN, CDR2 SYDVKM. The trim removed 0 bases at V and 2 bases at J, leaving 11 bases unmatched.

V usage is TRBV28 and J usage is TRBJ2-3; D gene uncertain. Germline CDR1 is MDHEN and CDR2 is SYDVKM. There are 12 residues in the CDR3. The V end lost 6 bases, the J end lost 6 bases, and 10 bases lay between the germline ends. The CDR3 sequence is CASSRTRDTQYF. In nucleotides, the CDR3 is TGTGCCAGCAGCCGCACGAGGGATACGCAGTATTTT. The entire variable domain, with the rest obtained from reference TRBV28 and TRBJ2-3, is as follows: DVKVTQSSRYLVKRTGEKVFLECVQDMDHENMFWYRQDPGLGLRLIYFSYDVKMKEKGDIPEGYSVSREKKERFSLILESASTNQTSMYLCASSRTRDTQYFGPGTRLTVL.

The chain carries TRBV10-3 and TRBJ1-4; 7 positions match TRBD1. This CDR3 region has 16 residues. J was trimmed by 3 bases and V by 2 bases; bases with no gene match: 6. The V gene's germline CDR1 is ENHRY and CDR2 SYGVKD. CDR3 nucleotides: TGTGCCATCAGTGAGATGAGGGACAGAGCTAATGAAAAACTGTTTTTT. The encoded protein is CAISEMRDRANEKLFF.

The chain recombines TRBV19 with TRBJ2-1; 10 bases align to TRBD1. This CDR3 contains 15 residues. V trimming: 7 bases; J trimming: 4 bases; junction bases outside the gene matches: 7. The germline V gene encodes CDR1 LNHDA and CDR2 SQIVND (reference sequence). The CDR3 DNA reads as TGTGCCAGTATCCGGACAGGGGGGGAGTACAATGAGCAGTTCTTC. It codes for CASIRTGGEYNEQFF. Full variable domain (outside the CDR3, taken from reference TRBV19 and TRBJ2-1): DGGITQSPKYLFRKEGQNVTLSCEQNLNHDAMYWYRQDPGQGLRLIYYSQIVNDFQKGDIAEGYSVSREKKESFPLTVTSAQKNPTAFYLCASIRTGGEYNEQFFGPGTRLTVL.

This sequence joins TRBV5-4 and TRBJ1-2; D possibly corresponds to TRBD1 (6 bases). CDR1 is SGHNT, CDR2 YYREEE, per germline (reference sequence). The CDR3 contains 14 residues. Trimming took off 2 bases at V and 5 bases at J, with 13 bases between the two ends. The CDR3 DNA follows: TGTGCCAGCAGCTTTCCGGGACACTCTTATGGCTACACCTTC. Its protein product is CASSFPGHSYGYTF.

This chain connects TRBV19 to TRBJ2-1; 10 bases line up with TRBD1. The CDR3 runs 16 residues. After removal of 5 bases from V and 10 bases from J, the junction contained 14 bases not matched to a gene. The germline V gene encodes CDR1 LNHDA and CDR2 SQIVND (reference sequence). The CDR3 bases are TGTGCCAGTAGTTGGGGGATCGGGACAGGGGTGGGCGAGCAGTTCTTC. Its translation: CASSWGIGTGVGEQFF.

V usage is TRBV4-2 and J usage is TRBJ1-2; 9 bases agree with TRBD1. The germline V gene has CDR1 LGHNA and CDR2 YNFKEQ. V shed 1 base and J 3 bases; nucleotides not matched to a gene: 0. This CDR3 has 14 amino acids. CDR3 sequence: CASSQGTGDYGYTF. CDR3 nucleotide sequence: TGTGCCAGCAGCCAAGGGACAGGGGACTATGGCTACACCTTC.

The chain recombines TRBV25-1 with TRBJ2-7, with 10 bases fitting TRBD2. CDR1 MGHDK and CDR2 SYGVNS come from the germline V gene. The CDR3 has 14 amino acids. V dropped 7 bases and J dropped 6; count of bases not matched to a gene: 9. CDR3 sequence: CASIPSGGFSEQYF. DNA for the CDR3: TGTGCCAGCATCCCTAGCGGGGGCTTCTCCGAGCAGTACTTC.

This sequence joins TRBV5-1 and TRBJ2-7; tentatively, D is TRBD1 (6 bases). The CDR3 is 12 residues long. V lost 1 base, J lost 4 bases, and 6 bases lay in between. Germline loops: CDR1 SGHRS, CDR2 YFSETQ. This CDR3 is CASSLTGYEQYF. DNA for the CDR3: TGCGCCAGCAGCTTGACAGGGTACGAGCAGTACTTC.

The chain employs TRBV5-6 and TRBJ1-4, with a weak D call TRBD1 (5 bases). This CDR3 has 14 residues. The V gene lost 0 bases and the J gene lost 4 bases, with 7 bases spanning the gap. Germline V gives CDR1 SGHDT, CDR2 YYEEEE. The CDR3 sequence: CASSLDRHNEKLFF. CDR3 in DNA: TGTGCCAGCAGCTTGGACAGGCATAATGAAAAACTGTTTTTT.

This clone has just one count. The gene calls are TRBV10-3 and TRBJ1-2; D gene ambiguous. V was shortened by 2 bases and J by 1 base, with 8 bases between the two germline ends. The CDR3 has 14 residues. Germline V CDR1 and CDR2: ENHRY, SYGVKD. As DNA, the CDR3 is TGTGCCATCAGTGAGGTGGCCAGTAACTATGGCTACACCTTC. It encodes CAISEVASNYGYTF.

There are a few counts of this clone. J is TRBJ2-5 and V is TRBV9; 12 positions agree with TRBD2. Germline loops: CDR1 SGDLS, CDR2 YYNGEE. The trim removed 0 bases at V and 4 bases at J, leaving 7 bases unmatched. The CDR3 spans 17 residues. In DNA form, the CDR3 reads TGTGCCAGCAGCGTAGGCCAACTAGCGGGGGGACGAGAGACCCAGTACTTC. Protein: CASSVGQLAGGRETQYF. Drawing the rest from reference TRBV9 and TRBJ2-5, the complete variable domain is DSGVTQTPKHLITATGQRVTLRCSPRSGDLSVYWYQQSLDQGLQFLIQYYNGEERAKGNILERFSAQQFPDLHSELNLSSLELGDSALYFCASSVGQLAGGRETQYFGPGTRLLVL.

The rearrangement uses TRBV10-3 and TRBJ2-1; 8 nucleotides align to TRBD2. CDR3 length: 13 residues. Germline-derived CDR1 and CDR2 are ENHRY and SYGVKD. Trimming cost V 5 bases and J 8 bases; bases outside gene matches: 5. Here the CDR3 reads CAISRTSRDEQFF. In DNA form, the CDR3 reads TGTGCCATCAGTCGGACTAGCAGGGATGAGCAGTTCTTC.

CDR3 nucleotide sequence: TGTGCCAGCAGCTTAGGGACAGCGAGAAAGAACACTGAAGCTTTCTTT. Translated: CASSLGTARKNTEAFF. The chain uses TRBV7-9 and TRBJ1-1, with TRBD1 as a possible D gene (6 bases). The germline V gene encodes CDR1 SEHNR and CDR2 FQNEAQ (reference sequence). The V end was cut by 1 base, the J end by 1 base, with 13 bases between. There are 16 residues in the CDR3.

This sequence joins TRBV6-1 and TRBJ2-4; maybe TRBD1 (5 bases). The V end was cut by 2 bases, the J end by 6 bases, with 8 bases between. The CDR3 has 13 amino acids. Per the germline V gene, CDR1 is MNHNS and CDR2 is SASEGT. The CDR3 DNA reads TGTGCCAGCAGTGAATCCGACAGAAACATTCAGTACTTC. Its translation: CASSESDRNIQYF.

The CDR3 here is CASSRGTSGGTGELFF. DNA for the CDR3: TGCGCCAGCAGCCGCGGGACTAGCGGGGGCACCGGGGAGCTGTTTTTT. The V gene is TRBV5-1, the J gene TRBJ2-2, with 14 bases that match TRBD2. The germline gives CDR1 SGHRS, CDR2 YFSETQ. J lost 4 bases, V lost 4 bases, and 3 bases had no gene match. This CDR3 is built from 16 residues.